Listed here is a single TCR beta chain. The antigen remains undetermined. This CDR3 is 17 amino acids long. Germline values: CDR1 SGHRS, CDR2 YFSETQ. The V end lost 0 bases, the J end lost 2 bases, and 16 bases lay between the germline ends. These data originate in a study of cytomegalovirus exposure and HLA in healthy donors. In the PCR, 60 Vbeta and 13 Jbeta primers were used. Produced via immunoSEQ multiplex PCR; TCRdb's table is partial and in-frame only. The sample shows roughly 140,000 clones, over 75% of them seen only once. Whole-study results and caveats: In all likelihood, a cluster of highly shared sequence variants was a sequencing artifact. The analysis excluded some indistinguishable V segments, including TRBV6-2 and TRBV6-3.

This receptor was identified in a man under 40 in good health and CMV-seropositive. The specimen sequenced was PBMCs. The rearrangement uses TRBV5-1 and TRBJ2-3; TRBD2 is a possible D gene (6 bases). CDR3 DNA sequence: TGCGCCAGCAGCTTGGCCGGCCTAGGAGGGCACACAGATACGCAGTATTTT. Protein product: CASSLAGLGGHTDTQYF.